The 14 T cell receptor beta chains listed next were all sequenced from one sample in a study of Graves' ophthalmopathy and Graves' hyperthyroidism listed by TCRdb under 2018. The instrument was an Illumina HiSeq 2000. For repertoire sequencing, TCR beta CDR3 regions were amplified from RNA transcripts. The first round was an RT-PCR using HTBI primers with the Qiagen OneStep RT-PCR kit, and this first round was followed by a second-round multiplex PCR, then size selection and purification. The public reads were quality trimmed at Q25 with fastp and then assembled into clones with MiXCR by TCRdb, keeping productive beta chains. CDR3 protein sequences are deduplicated, and each keeps its most common genes and DNA. The sample data list 220,000 or so distinct CDR3 sequences, and 20% to 25% of these were observed just once. The top ten constitute around 45% of the sample. Sequencing was carried out using peripheral blood. These TCRs come from a woman aged 50 to 65 with Graves' ophthalmopathy. Donor details come from another sample of the same person, matched by shared clones.

In this sample, this clonotype turned up many times. The rearrangement links TRBV7-9 to TRBJ1-1; D is unclear. V was trimmed by 1 base and J by 0 bases, leaving 6 bases between them. CDR1 SEHNR and CDR2 FQNEAQ come from the germline V gene (reference sequence). CDR3 length equals 14 residues. The CDR3 bases are TGTGCCAGCAGCTTAGGAGCTGTGAACACTGAAGCTTTCTTT. Protein: CASSLGAVNTEAFF.

This clonotype has just a few counts. The chain couples TRBV6-5 to TRBJ2-3; a weak D match, TRBD2 (5 bases). The CDR3 contains 15 residues. Per germline, CDR1 MNHEY and CDR2 SVGAGI. The germline V and J ends were trimmed by 5 bases and 3 bases, with 15 bases remaining between them. The CDR3 region is CASSGTRWETDTQYF. Written as DNA, the CDR3 is TGTGCCAGCAGTGGTACTCGGTGGGAGACAGATACGCAGTATTTT.

The sample holds many counts of this clonotype. The chain combines TRBV24-1 with TRBJ1-1; TRBD1 matches at 8 bases. Germline values: CDR1 KGHDR, CDR2 SFDVKD. The length of the CDR3 is 13 residues. With V trimmed by 5 bases and J by 5 bases, 3 bases remained unmatched. The CDR3: CATSGTGHTEAFF. In nucleotides, the CDR3 is TGTGCCACCAGTGGGACAGGGCATACTGAAGCTTTCTTT.

About this clonotype itself: Relative to the germline gene, one junction end is altered; a read error may explain this. The chain is built from TRBV27 and TRBJ2-7; tentatively, D is TRBD1 (5 bases). The CDR3 is made up of 13 amino acids. Germline-derived CDR1 and CDR2 are MNHEY and SMNVEV (reference sequence). The DNA for the CDR3 is TGTTCCAGCAGTTTAGAACAGGTTAACGAGCAGTACTTC. Amino acid sequence: CSSSLEQVNEQYF.

In this sample, this clonotype turned up many times. This chain links TRBV9 with TRBJ1-2; D gene uncertain. This CDR3 has 14 residues. CDR1 is SGDLS and CDR2 is YYNGEE in the germline V gene. The ends were cut back, 6 bases at V and 3 bases at J, with 15 bases in the middle. The DNA of the CDR3 is TGTGCCAGCACCTCGTTCGGCCAACACTATGGCTACACCTTC. This sequence encodes CASTSFGQHYGYTF.

This clonotype was recorded many times. The chain joins TRBV6-1 to TRBJ1-3, with D perhaps TRBD1 (5 bases). This CDR3 is built from 15 residues. Trimming removed 6 bases at V and 0 bases at J, with 12 bases between. CDR1 is MNHNS, CDR2 SASEGT, per germline. CDR3 nucleotide sequence: TGTGCCAGCAGCAGGGAGGTATTCTCTGGAAACACCATATATTTT. Its protein product is CASSREVFSGNTIYF.

This clonotype was seen at least ten times. The rearrangement links TRBV27 to TRBJ1-1; the D is unclear. Germline V gene sequence: CDR1 MNHEY, CDR2 SMNVEV (reference sequence). The CDR3 runs 14 residues. V gave up 1 base and J gave up 5 bases, with 11 bases separating them. The CDR3 DNA reads as TGTGCCAGCAGTTTATTTGGCGGTCTTACTGAAGCTTTCTTT. It is translated as CASSLFGGLTEAFF.

The sample holds a few counts of this clonotype. The conserved final phenylalanine or tryptophan is absent from the CDR3, which likely points to a read error. The chain recombines TRBV27 with TRBJ2-7; 7 nucleotides align to TRBD1. Germline V gene data show CDR1 as MNHEY and CDR2 as SMNVEV (reference sequence). This CDR3 comprises 16 residues. Trimming removed 0 bases from V and 2 bases from J; junction bases left unmatched: 7. Written as DNA, the CDR3 is TGTGCCAGCAGTTTATCGTTGAGGGGGCCCCCCTACGAGCAGTACCTC. Its protein is CASSLSLRGPPYEQYL.

The table lists this clonotype with many counts. This rearrangement joins TRBV24-1 to TRBJ2-2, with 12 bases lining up with TRBD2. The CDR3 runs to 19 residues. After removal of 3 bases from V and 5 bases from J, the junction contained 12 bases not matched to a gene. The germline CDR1 and CDR2 sequences are KGHDR and SFDVKD. The CDR3 DNA reads TGTGCCACCAGTGATAACACCGTGACTAGCGGGAGTAGGACCGGGGAGCTGTTTTTT. Encoded protein: CATSDNTVTSGSRTGELFF.

In its sample, this clonotype was seen many times. V usage is TRBV12-3 or TRBV12-4 and J usage is TRBJ2-2; 13 nucleotides align to TRBD2. The CDR3 is 15 amino acids. The V segment lost 2 bases and the J segment 7 bases; nucleotides outside the gene matches: 1. The CDR3 coding sequence is TGTGCCAGCAGTTTAACTAGCGGGAGGGACGGGGAGCTGTTTTTT. Protein product: CASSLTSGRDGELFF.

This clonotype occurred a few times. This chain links TRBV7-9 with TRBJ2-2, with 7 bases matching TRBD2. Per the germline V gene, CDR1 is SEHNR and CDR2 is FQNEAQ (reference sequence). Losses at the gene ends were 11 bases for V and 3 bases for J; bases not matched to a gene: 3. The CDR3 contains 12 residues. As DNA, the CDR3 is TGTGCCCCGGGGGGAGACACCGGGGAGCTGTTTTTT. It yields the protein CAPGGDTGELFF.

This clonotype appeared many times. With a much larger clone just one base away, this may be a read error. V gene TRBV6-1 combines with J gene TRBJ1-1; no definite D call. The CDR3 runs 14 residues. Germline CDR1 and CDR2: MNHNS and SASEGT. Written as DNA, the CDR3 is TGTGCCAGCAGTGAAGCGGTCATCAACACTGAAGCTCTCTTT. Its protein product is CASSEAVINTEALF.

This clonotype was seen at least ten times. The rearrangement joins TRBV20-1 to TRBJ1-3, with 7 bases fitting TRBD1. The V and J ends lost 6 bases and 4 bases, in that order; junction bases with no gene match: 15. This CDR3 comprises 16 residues. In germline, CDR1 is DFQATT, CDR2 SNEGSKA (reference sequence). CDR3 coding DNA: TGCAGTGCCGCAATTGCAGGGGGAATATCCGGAAACACCATATATTTT. Its protein is CSAAIAGGISGNTIYF.

The table lists this clonotype with many counts. The genes are TRBV7-6 and TRBJ1-1; D perhaps matches TRBD1 (5 bases). Between the trimmed V and J ends, which lost 3 bases and 4 bases, there was a span of 12 bases. This CDR3 is 14 amino acids long. Germline assignment: CDR1 SGHVS and CDR2 FNYEAQ. The CDR3 protein is CASSFGGAGTEAFF. DNA of the CDR3: TGTGCCAGCAGCTTTGGCGGGGCTGGCACTGAAGCTTTCTTT. Full variable domain (missing parts from reference TRBV7-6 and TRBJ1-1): GAGVSQSPRYKVTKRGQDVALRCDPISGHVSLYWYRQALGQGPEFLTYFNYEAQQDKSGLPNDRFSAERPEGSISTLTIQRTEQRDSAMYRCASSFGGAGTEAFFGQGTRLTVV.